Each of the 27 T cell receptor beta chains below was sequenced from the same sample in a study of OX40 agonist ivuxolimab in advanced cancers. Sequencing was performed with immunoSEQ multiplex PCR; in TCRdb, only in-frame clones are kept and a portion is missing. The sample contains about 76,000 clones, less than 90% of which appear only once. Source: CD4+ or CD8+ T cells sorted from blood, taken in a trial of the OX40 agonist ivuxolimab. The origin of the receptors is an adult with an advanced solid tumor such as melanoma, head and neck, liver or kidney cancer.

This chain connects TRBV10-1 to TRBJ2-1, with D perhaps TRBD1 (5 bases). Germline CDR1 and CDR2: WNHNN and SYGVQD (reference sequence). The CDR3 sequence is 12 residues long. The V and J ends lost 2 bases and 6 bases respectively, with 5 bases between them. The CDR3 region has the DNA TGCGCCAGCAGTGAGAGGGGCAATGAGCAGTTCTTC. As protein: CASSERGNEQFF.

In DNA, the CDR3 is TGTGCCAGCAGCGTAGGTGTGGGAGGAACCTATGAGCAGTTCTTC. It yields the protein CASSVGVGGTYEQFF. The chain combines TRBV9 with TRBJ2-1; possibly TRBD2 for D (6 bases). V dropped 0 bases and J dropped 8 bases, with 15 bases sitting between them. This CDR3 is built from 15 residues. Germline-derived CDR1 and CDR2 are SGDLS and YYNGEE.

The V gene is TRBV6-1, the J gene TRBJ2-3; 10 nucleotides align to TRBD1. The germline V gene encodes CDR1 MNHNS and CDR2 SASEGT. Unmatched junction bases numbered 6, after V lost 6 bases and J lost 3 bases. The CDR3 covers 15 residues. The chain's CDR3 is CASRAGQGRTDTQYF. Here the CDR3 DNA reads TGTGCCAGCAGGGCGGGACAGGGGAGGACAGATACGCAGTATTTT.

This clone has more than one count but fewer than ten. The V and J genes are TRBV2 and TRBJ1-2; D call uncertain. Trimming removed 5 bases at V and 7 bases at J, with 8 bases between. Germline values: CDR1 SNHLY, CDR2 FYNNEI. The CDR3 has 11 residues. The chain's CDR3 is CASSRLGGYTF. The CDR3 nucleotides are TGTGCCAGCAGTCGTCTCGGTGGCTACACCTTC.

V gene TRBV6-5 combines with J gene TRBJ1-2; the D is unclear. V was trimmed by 5 bases and J by 8 bases, leaving 15 bases between them. CDR3 length equals 13 residues. The germline CDR1 and CDR2 sequences are MNHEY and SVGAGI. The CDR3 bases are TGTGCCAGCAGTGTTTCGCGGGCGGAGGGCTACACCTTC. As protein: CASSVSRAEGYTF.

The sample holds one count of this clone. The chain recombines TRBV5-8 with TRBJ2-5; D might be TRBD1 (5 bases). V shed 1 base and J shed 2 bases, with 12 bases lying between them. This CDR3 comprises 15 residues. Germline assignment: CDR1 SGHTS and CDR2 YDEGEE. CDR3 region: CASSLRPGKQETQYF. CDR3 in DNA: TGTGCCAGCAGCTTGCGGCCAGGGAAACAAGAGACCCAGTACTTC.

The chain joins TRBV30 to TRBJ1-3; D gene uncertain. The CDR3 sequence is 12 residues long. Germline assignment: CDR1 GTSNPN and CDR2 SVGIG (reference sequence). The CDR3 DNA sequence: TGTGCTTGGCAGACCTCTGGAAACACCATATATTTT. It is translated as CAWQTSGNTIYF.

This chain joins TRBV4-1 and TRBJ2-3, with a tentative D call TRBD2 (6 bases). This CDR3 has 15 residues. Germline V lookup: CDR1 MGHRA, CDR2 YSYEKL. V lost 0 bases, J lost 6 bases, and 13 bases lay in between. CDR3 amino acids: CASSQDASGVDTQYF. The CDR3 nucleotides are TGCGCCAGCAGCCAAGATGCATCGGGGGTGGATACGCAGTATTTT.

The chain combines TRBV9 with TRBJ2-1, with 13 bases identical to TRBD2. Germline assignment: CDR1 SGDLS and CDR2 YYNGEE. V was pared by 7 bases and J by 4 bases, with 17 bases of the junction left unmatched. The CDR3 sequence is 19 residues long. The CDR3 region is CASATNPGLAGIWYNEQFF. In nucleotides, the CDR3 is TGTGCCAGCGCTACTAATCCGGGACTAGCGGGAATCTGGTACAATGAGCAGTTCTTC.

This chain uses TRBV9 with TRBJ1-2; D is unresolved. CDR1 is SGDLS and CDR2 is YYNGEE in the germline V gene. V was shortened by 0 bases and J by 8 bases, with 8 bases between the two germline ends. The CDR3 is made up of 12 amino acids. CDR3 DNA: TGTGCCAGCAGCGTAGATCGGGGAGGCTACACCTTC. Amino acids: CASSVDRGGYTF. Based on the CDR3 plus reference TRBV9 and TRBJ1-2, the full variable domain is DSGVTQTPKHLITATGQRVTLRCSPRSGDLSVYWYQQSLDQGLQFLIQYYNGEERAKGNILERFSAQQFPDLHSELNLSSLELGDSALYFCASSVDRGGYTFGSGTRLTVV.

This chain joins TRBV6-6 and TRBJ2-1; D remains unclear. The CDR3 spans 16 residues. CDR1 is MNHNY, CDR2 SVGAGI, per germline (reference sequence). V was cut by 2 bases and J by 2 bases, with 13 bases left in between. CDR3 sequence: CASSYESVRAYNEQFF. The CDR3 DNA reads as TGTGCCAGCAGTTACGAAAGTGTTAGGGCCTACAATGAGCAGTTCTTC.

The chain has TRBV6-1 and TRBJ1-1; 7 nucleotides align to TRBD1. V was pared by 3 bases and J by 4 bases, with 5 bases of the junction left unmatched. This CDR3 region has 14 residues. Looked up from germline, CDR1 is MNHNS and CDR2 is SASEGT. In nucleotides, the CDR3 is TGTGCCAGCAGTGATGGACAGGTGGGCACTGAAGCTTTCTTT. It translates to CASSDGQVGTEAFF.

The chain carries TRBV9 and TRBJ2-2; unclear D gene. This CDR3 spans 13 amino acids. Germline CDR1 SGDLS, CDR2 YYNGEE. Trimming left V 1 base short and J 5 bases short, with 6 bases between. CDR3 region: CASSVFPTGELFF. The CDR3 DNA follows: TGTGCCAGCAGCGTATTTCCGACCGGGGAGCTGTTTTTT.

The chain carries TRBV19 and TRBJ1-5; D ambiguous. V was cut by 9 bases and J by 1 base, with 7 bases left in between. Germline V gene lookup returns CDR1 LNHDA and CDR2 SQIVND (reference sequence). This CDR3 has 12 residues. CDR3: CASRESNQPQHF. CDR3 coding DNA: TGTGCCAGCCGGGAGAGCAATCAGCCCCAGCATTTT.

The rearrangement joins TRBV7-8 to TRBJ1-2; 8 bases map to TRBD1. CDR1 and CDR2 (germline): SGHVS, FQNEAQ. J was trimmed by 2 bases and V by 5 bases; bases with no gene match: 4. CDR3 size: 14 residues. The DNA of the CDR3 is TGTGCCAGCAGCCGACAGGGGAGCAACTATGGCTACACCTTC. This sequence encodes CASSRQGSNYGYTF. The entire variable domain, with the rest obtained from reference TRBV7-8 and TRBJ1-2, is as follows: GAGVSQSPRYKVAKRGQDVALRCDPISGHVSLFWYQQALGQGPEFLTYFQNEAQLDKSGLPSDRFFAERPEGSVSTLKIQRTQQEDSAVYLCASSRQGSNYGYTFGSGTRLTVV.

J is TRBJ1-1 and V is TRBV4-1, with 7 bases identical to TRBD1. Looked up from germline, CDR1 is MGHRA and CDR2 is YSYEKL. The CDR3 extends over 14 amino acids. V was pared by 7 bases and J by 4 bases, with 9 bases of the junction left unmatched. The CDR3 DNA follows: TGCGCCAGCACTCCCGACAGGGTTCGCACTGAAGCTTTCTTT. Translated, it gives CASTPDRVRTEAFF.

The CDR3 DNA is TGTGCTAGTGGTTTGGTACTAGCGGGGACCCTATACAATGAGCAGTTCTTC. It is translated as CASGLVLAGTLYNEQFF. This sequence joins TRBV12-5 and TRBJ2-1; 10 nucleotides align to TRBD2. The CDR3 sequence is 17 residues long. Losses at the gene ends were 0 bases for V and 4 bases for J; bases not matched to a gene: 6. Germline V gene sequence: CDR1 LGHNT, CDR2 FRNRAP. Looking up the rest from reference TRBV12-5 and TRBJ2-1 gives the full variable domain: DARVTQTPRHKVTEMGQEVTMRCQPILGHNTVFWYRQTMMQGLELLAYFRNRAPLDDSGMPKDRFSAEMPDATLATLKIQPSEPRDSAVYFCASGLVLAGTLYNEQFFGPGTRLTVL.

The J gene is TRBJ1-4, the V gene TRBV9, with 8 bases matching TRBD1. CDR3 size: 15 residues. The trim removed 3 bases at V and 4 bases at J, leaving 5 bases unmatched. Germline-derived CDR1 and CDR2 are SGDLS and YYNGEE. In DNA form, the CDR3 reads TGTGCCAGCAGCGCTGACAGGGGCGATAATGAAAAACTGTTTTTT. Translation: CASSADRGDNEKLFF.

The chain links TRBV12-5 to TRBJ2-5; tentative D call: TRBD1 (6 bases). The J call is uncertain, as TRBJ2-7 better fits the DNA end. Germline V gene lookup returns CDR1 LGHNT and CDR2 FRNRAP. The CDR3 length is 13 residues. DNA for the CDR3: TGTGCTAGTGGTTTGGCGACAGGCTACGAGCAGTACTTC. Its protein product is CASGLATGYEQYF.

The CDR3 reads CASSRGQGLWGYTF. The DNA of the CDR3 is TGTGCCAGCAGCCGAGGACAGGGCTTGTGGGGCTACACCTTC. This rearrangement joins TRBV9 to TRBJ1-2; 8 bases line up with TRBD1. Germline V CDR1 and CDR2: SGDLS, YYNGEE. The CDR3 covers 14 residues. V lost 4 bases to trimming and J lost 8 bases; unmatched junction nucleotides: 10.

The V gene is TRBV18, the J gene TRBJ2-1; tentatively, D is TRBD1 or TRBD2 (5 bases each). The V and J ends lost 5 bases and 6 bases respectively, with 17 bases between them. CDR3 length: 15 residues. Germline CDR1 KGHSH, CDR2 LQKENI. The CDR3 nucleotides read TGTGCCAGCTCAGGGATCCGGGGCGGAATCAATGAGCAGTTCTTC. It translates to CASSGIRGGINEQFF.

The gene calls are TRBV27 and TRBJ1-6, with 10 bases matching TRBD1. Per the germline V gene, CDR1 is MNHEY and CDR2 is SMNVEV (reference sequence). V lost 5 bases to trimming and J lost 10 bases; unmatched junction nucleotides: 8. CDR3 length equals 15 residues. CDR3 loop: CASSTTDRGESPLHF. The CDR3 DNA follows: TGTGCCAGCAGTACCACGGACAGGGGGGAATCACCCCTCCACTTT.

The J gene is TRBJ1-2, the V gene TRBV4-3; no reliable D call. The germline V gene encodes CDR1 LGHNA and CDR2 YSLEER. The CDR3 sequence is 15 residues long. The germline V and J ends were trimmed by 0 bases and 0 bases, with 8 bases remaining between them. CDR3 in DNA: TGCGCCAGCAGCCAAGACCAAACAGCTAACTATGGCTACACCTTC. This codes for CASSQDQTANYGYTF.

The chain couples TRBV19 to TRBJ2-5, with unresolved D. The ends were cut back, 2 bases at V and 4 bases at J, with 8 bases in the middle. This CDR3 contains 13 residues. Germline V lookup: CDR1 LNHDA, CDR2 SQIVND (reference sequence). The CDR3 DNA reads as TGTGCCAGTAGTATAATGTGGGGAGAGACCCAGTACTTC. Its protein is CASSIMWGETQYF.

The gene calls are TRBV7-8 and TRBJ1-1, with D possibly TRBD1 on 6 matching bases. This CDR3 comprises 16 residues. Trimming stripped 2 bases from V and 4 bases from J, with 17 bases between. Germline CDR1 reads SGHVS; CDR2 reads FQNEAQ. In DNA, the CDR3 is TGTGCCAGCAGCTTAACAGGTTTTAGGGGGAGCACTGAAGCTTTCTTT. Encoded protein: CASSLTGFRGSTEAFF.

This chain joins TRBV11-2 and TRBJ1-2, with 8 bases aligning to TRBD1. Trimming cost V 1 base and J 4 bases; bases outside gene matches: 11. The CDR3 loop spans 17 amino acids. Germline CDR1 SGHAT, CDR2 FQNNGV. CDR3 protein: CASSLGLNEGQVYGYTF. For the CDR3, the DNA is TGTGCCAGCAGCTTAGGTCTAAATGAGGGACAGGTCTATGGCTACACCTTC.

The chain links TRBV7-8 to TRBJ2-3; either TRBD1 or TRBD2 may fit D (5 bases each). Per the germline V gene, CDR1 is SGHVS and CDR2 is FQNEAQ. V was trimmed by 5 bases and J by 5 bases, leaving 17 bases between them. CDR3 length: 15 amino acids. As DNA, the CDR3 is TGTGCCAGCAGCATGGGACCGCAAACCCAAGATACGCAGTATTTT. Its protein is CASSMGPQTQDTQYF. Filled out from reference TRBV7-8 and TRBJ2-3, the complete variable domain reads GAGVSQSPRYKVAKRGQDVALRCDPISGHVSLFWYQQALGQGPEFLTYFQNEAQLDKSGLPSDRFFAERPEGSVSTLKIQRTQQEDSAVYLCASSMGPQTQDTQYFGPGTRLTVL.